Presented here are 15 T cell receptor beta chains from one specimen sequenced in a study of CD8 T cells in Susac syndrome. Random hexamers were used to reverse transcribe an amount of about 0.45 to 1 ug RNA. In TCRdb, the immunoSEQ multiplex PCR reads were re-called with MiXCR into one record per CDR3 protein. The sample includes 130,000 or so distinct CDR3 sequences, over 90% of them seen just once. Sequencing was carried out using CD8+ T cells from PBMCs. Source of these receptors: a human donor with Susac syndrome.

This chain joins TRBV18 and TRBJ2-7; 10 bases are a match to TRBD1. The CDR3 consists of 16 residues. The V gene end was trimmed by 3 bases and the J gene end by 2 bases; junction bases not matched to a gene: 7. Germline V gene data show CDR1 as KGHSH and CDR2 as LQKENI. This CDR3 reads CASSPRGQGRPYEQYF. DNA of the CDR3: TGTGCCAGCTCACCGAGGGGACAGGGGAGACCCTACGAGCAGTACTTC. Full variable domain (remainder filled in from reference TRBV18 and TRBJ2-7): NAGVMQNPRHLVRRRGQEARLRCSPMKGHSHVYWYRQLPEEGLKFMVYLQKENIIDESGMPKERFSAEFPKEGPSILRIQQVVRGDSAAYFCASSPRGQGRPYEQYFGPGTRLTVT.

The V gene is TRBV9, the J gene TRBJ1-2; no reliable D call. Germline CDR1 and CDR2: SGDLS and YYNGEE. The CDR3 is 11 residues long. Trimming left V 5 bases short and J 6 bases short, with 8 bases between. This CDR3 is CASRRGNGYTF. CDR3 nucleotides: TGTGCCAGCAGAAGAGGGAATGGCTACACCTTC. The full variable domain, its missing parts supplied by reference TRBV9 and TRBJ1-2, is DSGVTQTPKHLITATGQRVTLRCSPRSGDLSVYWYQQSLDQGLQFLIQYYNGEERAKGNILERFSAQQFPDLHSELNLSSLELGDSALYFCASRRGNGYTFGSGTRLTVV.

The chain has TRBV5-4 and TRBJ2-7, with a possible D match to TRBD2 (6 bases). Trimming shortened V by 8 bases and J by 5 bases, and 14 bases separated the two germline ends. The V gene's germline CDR1 is SGHNT and CDR2 YYREEE (reference sequence). This CDR3 contains 12 residues. CDR3 sequence reads: CASGAGNHEQYF. CDR3 in DNA: TGTGCCAGTGGCGCGGGGAACCACGAGCAGTACTTC.

The V and J genes are TRBV7-2 and TRBJ2-5; D is unresolved. Germline CDR1 SGHTA, CDR2 FQGNSA. This CDR3 contains 16 residues. The germline V and J ends were trimmed by 5 bases and 1 base, with 17 bases remaining between them. CDR3 protein: CASSLAWASPQETQYF. The DNA for the CDR3 is TGTGCCAGCAGCCTCGCCTGGGCCAGCCCCCAAGAGACCCAGTACTTC.

The J gene is TRBJ1-1, the V gene TRBV4-3, with 9 positions matching TRBD1. From germline, CDR1 is LGHNA and CDR2 YSLEER. The junction had 12 bases not matched to a gene; V was cut back by 0 bases and J by 1 base. The CDR3 covers 19 residues. The CDR3 loop reads CASSQEGGWTGAPNTEAFF. CDR3 DNA sequence: TGCGCCAGCAGCCAAGAAGGGGGCTGGACAGGGGCGCCGAACACTGAAGCTTTCTTT.

The chain combines TRBV4-1 with TRBJ2-1; TRBD2 matches 11 bases. V lost 4 bases and J lost 8; bases outside the gene matches: 7. The CDR3 is made up of 15 amino acids. From germline, CDR1 is MGHRA and CDR2 YSYEKL. The CDR3 sequence: CASSPLAGGLDEQFF. DNA of the CDR3: TGCGCCAGCAGCCCGTTAGCGGGGGGGTTGGATGAGCAGTTCTTC.

The chain couples TRBV3-1 to TRBJ2-7; TRBD1 might be the D (6 bases). Trimming stripped 5 bases from V and 1 base from J, with 18 bases between. CDR3 length: 16 residues. Germline values: CDR1 LGHDT, CDR2 YNNKEL (reference sequence). CDR3 nucleotides: TGTGCCAGCAGCGGAGGTAGGGGGTCCCCTTCCTACGAGCAGTACTTC. The encoded protein is CASSGGRGSPSYEQYF.

This sequence joins TRBV6-6 and TRBJ1-4; D is unresolved. CDR1 MNHNY and CDR2 SVGAGI come from the germline V gene (reference sequence). V was trimmed by 7 bases and J by 5 bases, leaving 14 bases between them. The CDR3 consists of 14 residues. CDR3 nucleotide sequence: TGTGCCAGCACCTTTCTTGGGAGGAATGAAAAACTGTTTTTT. Translation: CASTFLGRNEKLFF.

V is TRBV9 and J is TRBJ1-1; D perhaps matches TRBD1 (5 bases). In germline, CDR1 is SGDLS, CDR2 YYNGEE. The CDR3 loop spans 14 amino acids. V lost 3 bases and J 6 bases, leaving 15 bases between the germline ends. CDR3 sequence reads: CASSASGGSPEAFF. For the CDR3, the DNA is TGTGCCAGCAGCGCTTCTGGGGGGAGCCCTGAAGCTTTCTTT. Supplemented by reference TRBV9 and TRBJ1-1, the full variable domain reads DSGVTQTPKHLITATGQRVTLRCSPRSGDLSVYWYQQSLDQGLQFLIQYYNGEERAKGNILERFSAQQFPDLHSELNLSSLELGDSALYFCASSASGGSPEAFFGQGTRLTVV.

The gene calls are TRBV2 and TRBJ2-7, with 7 bases that match TRBD1. Per germline, CDR1 SNHLY and CDR2 FYNNEI. The CDR3 spans 14 residues. J lost 2 bases, V lost 7 bases, and 8 bases had no gene match. The DNA of the CDR3 is TGTGCCAGCAAGTCAGGGACAGAGGCCTACGAGCAGTACTTC. It specifies CASKSGTEAYEQYF. Supplemented by reference TRBV2 and TRBJ2-7, the full variable domain reads EPEVTQTPSHQVTQMGQEVILRCVPISNHLYFYWYRQILGQKVEFLVSFYNNEISEKSEIFDDQFSVERPDGSNFTLKIRSTKLEDSAMYFCASKSGTEAYEQYFGPGTRLTVT.

The gene calls are TRBV12-3 or TRBV12-4 and TRBJ2-5, with 7 bases lining up with TRBD2. The CDR3 covers 16 residues. J lost 1 base, V lost 6 bases, and 11 bases had no gene match. The CDR3 sequence: CASSSPGEGTQETQYF. CDR3 nucleotide sequence: TGTGCCAGCAGCTCCCCCGGGGAGGGGACCCAAGAGACCCAGTACTTC.

The gene calls are TRBV4-3 and TRBJ2-2; 10 bases agree with TRBD2. The CDR3 covers 17 residues. Germline V gene data show CDR1 as LGHNA and CDR2 as YSLEER. V trimming: 0 bases; J trimming: 7 bases; junction bases outside the gene matches: 8. Here the CDR3 DNA reads TGCGCCAGCAGCCAAGATGGGGCTAGCGGGGGTGACGGGGAGCTGTTTTTT. Residues: CASSQDGASGGDGELFF.

V gene TRBV5-4 combines with J gene TRBJ2-7, with a tentative D call TRBD2 (6 bases). The germline V and J ends were trimmed by 4 bases and 0 bases, with 17 bases remaining between them. CDR1 and CDR2 from the germline V gene are SGHNT and YYREEE (reference sequence). The CDR3 loop spans 16 amino acids. As DNA, the CDR3 is TGTGCCAGCAGCGGCGGGTGGGGAGGTGGCTCCTACGAGCAGTACTTC. Encoded protein: CASSGGWGGGSYEQYF.

This clonotype was counted once. V gene TRBV4-2 combines with J gene TRBJ1-1; possibly TRBD1 for D (6 bases). The CDR3 spans 18 residues. V was clipped by 0 bases and J by 0 bases, with 17 bases between them. Germline V lookup: CDR1 LGHNA, CDR2 YNFKEQ. CDR3 residues: CASSQDGGYTGMNTEAFF. DNA of the CDR3: TGTGCCAGCAGCCAAGATGGGGGGTACACAGGGATGAACACTGAAGCTTTCTTT.

The chain couples TRBV9 to TRBJ2-6; maybe TRBD1 (6 bases). Deletions cut 3 bases from V and 3 bases from J, with 16 bases between. Germline loops: CDR1 SGDLS, CDR2 YYNGEE. The CDR3 spans 17 residues. CDR3 nucleotide sequence: TGTGCCAGCAGCGATCCCTTTGGGGGCTTTGGGGCCAACGTCCTGACTTTC. Its protein product is CASSDPFGGFGANVLTF.